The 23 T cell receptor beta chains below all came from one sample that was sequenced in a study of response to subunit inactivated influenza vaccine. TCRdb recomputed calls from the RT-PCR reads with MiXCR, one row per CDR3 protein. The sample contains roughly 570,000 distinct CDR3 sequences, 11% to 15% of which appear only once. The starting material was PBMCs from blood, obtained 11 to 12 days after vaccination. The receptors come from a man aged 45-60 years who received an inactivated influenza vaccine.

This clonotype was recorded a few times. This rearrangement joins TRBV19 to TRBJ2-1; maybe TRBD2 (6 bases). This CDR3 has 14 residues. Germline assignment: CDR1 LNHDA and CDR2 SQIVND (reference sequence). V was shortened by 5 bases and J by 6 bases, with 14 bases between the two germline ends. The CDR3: CASSFSGSSNEQFF. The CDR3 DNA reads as TGTGCCAGTAGTTTCTCCGGGAGCTCCAATGAGCAGTTCTTC.

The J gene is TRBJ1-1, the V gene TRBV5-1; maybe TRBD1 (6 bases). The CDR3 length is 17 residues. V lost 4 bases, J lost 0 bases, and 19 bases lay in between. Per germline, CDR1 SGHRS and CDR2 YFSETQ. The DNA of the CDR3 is TGCGCCAGCAGCCCTACGAACCGACAGGTCATGAACACTGAAGCTTTCTTT. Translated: CASSPTNRQVMNTEAFF.

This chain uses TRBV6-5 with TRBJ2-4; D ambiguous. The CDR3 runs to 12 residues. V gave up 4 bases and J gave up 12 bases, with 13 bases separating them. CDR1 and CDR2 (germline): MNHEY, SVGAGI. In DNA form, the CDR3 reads TGTGCCAGCAGTTCGAATGGGGTATCTCAGTACTTC. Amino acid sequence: CASSSNGVSQYF.

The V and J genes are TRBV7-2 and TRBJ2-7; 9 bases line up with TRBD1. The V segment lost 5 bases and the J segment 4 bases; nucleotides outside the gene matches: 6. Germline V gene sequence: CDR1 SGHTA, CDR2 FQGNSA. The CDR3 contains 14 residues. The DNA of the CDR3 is TGTGCCAGCAGCCCGCCACAGGGGGCTTACGAGCAGTACTTC. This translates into CASSPPQGAYEQYF.

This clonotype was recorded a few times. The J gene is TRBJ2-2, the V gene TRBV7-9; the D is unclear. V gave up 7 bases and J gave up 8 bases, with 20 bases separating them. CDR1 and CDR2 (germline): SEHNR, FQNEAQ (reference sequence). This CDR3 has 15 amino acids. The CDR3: CASNPRPRTTGELFF. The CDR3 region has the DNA TGTGCCAGCAACCCCCGGCCCAGAACAACAGGGGAGCTGTTTTTT.

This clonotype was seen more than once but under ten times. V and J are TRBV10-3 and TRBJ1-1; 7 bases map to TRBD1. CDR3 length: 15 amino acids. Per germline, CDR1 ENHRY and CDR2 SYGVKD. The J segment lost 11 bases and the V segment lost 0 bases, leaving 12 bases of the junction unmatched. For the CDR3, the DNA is TGTGCCATCAGTGAGTCCGGCCCCCTGACAGGGTTTGCTTTCTTT. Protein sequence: CAISESGPLTGFAFF.

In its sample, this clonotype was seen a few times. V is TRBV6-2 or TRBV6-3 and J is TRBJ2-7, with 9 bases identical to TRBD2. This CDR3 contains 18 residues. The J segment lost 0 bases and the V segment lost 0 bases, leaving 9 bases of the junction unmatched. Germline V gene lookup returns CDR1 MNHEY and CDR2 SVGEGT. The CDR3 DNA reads TGTGCCAGCAGTTACTCGAAGTCGAGACTAGCGGCCTCCTACGAGCAGTACTTC. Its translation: CASSYSKSRLAASYEQYF.

CDR3 region: CASSRHLQGTQYF. In nucleotides, the CDR3 is TGTGCCAGCAGCCGACACCTGCAGGGGACCCAGTACTTC. V gene TRBV7-9 combines with J gene TRBJ2-5; maybe TRBD1 (5 bases). Germline CDR1 is SEHNR and CDR2 is FQNEAQ (reference sequence). The CDR3 has 13 amino acids. V was cut by 5 bases and J by 7 bases, with 14 bases left in between.

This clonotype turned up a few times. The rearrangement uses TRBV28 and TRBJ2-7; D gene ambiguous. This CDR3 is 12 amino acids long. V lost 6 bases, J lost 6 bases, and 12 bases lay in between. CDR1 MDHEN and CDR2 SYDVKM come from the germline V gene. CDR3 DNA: TGTGCCAGCAGCCGCCCCTCGGGCGAGCAGTACTTC. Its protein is CASSRPSGEQYF.

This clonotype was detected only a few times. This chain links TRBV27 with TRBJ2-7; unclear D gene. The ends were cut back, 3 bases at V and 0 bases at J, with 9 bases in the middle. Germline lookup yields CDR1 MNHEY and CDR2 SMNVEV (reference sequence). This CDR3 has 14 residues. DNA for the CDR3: TGTGCCAGCAGTTTCGGACCCACCTCCTACGAGCAGTACTTC. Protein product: CASSFGPTSYEQYF.

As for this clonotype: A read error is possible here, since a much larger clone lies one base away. CDR3 nucleotides: TGCAGCGGTCTCGGGACTAGCGGGTCCAACACCTGGGAGCTGTTTTTT. This sequence encodes CSGLGTSGSNTWELFF. The rearrangement uses TRBV29-1 and TRBJ2-2; 12 positions match TRBD2. The CDR3 contains 16 residues. Germline values: CDR1 SQVTM, CDR2 ANQGSEA.

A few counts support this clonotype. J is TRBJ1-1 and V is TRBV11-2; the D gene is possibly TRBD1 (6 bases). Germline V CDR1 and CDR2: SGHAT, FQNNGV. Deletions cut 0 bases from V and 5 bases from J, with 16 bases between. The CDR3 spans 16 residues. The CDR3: CASSLEDSGVKTEAFF. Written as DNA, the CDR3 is TGTGCCAGCAGCTTAGAGGACAGTGGAGTTAAGACTGAAGCTTTCTTT.

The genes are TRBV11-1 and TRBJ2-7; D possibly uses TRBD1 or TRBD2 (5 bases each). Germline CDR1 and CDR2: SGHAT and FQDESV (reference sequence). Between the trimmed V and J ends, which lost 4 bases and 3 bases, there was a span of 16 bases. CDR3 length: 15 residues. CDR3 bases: TGTGCCAGCAGCTCGGACCGGGACGGATACTACGAGCAGTACTTC. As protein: CASSSDRDGYYEQYF.

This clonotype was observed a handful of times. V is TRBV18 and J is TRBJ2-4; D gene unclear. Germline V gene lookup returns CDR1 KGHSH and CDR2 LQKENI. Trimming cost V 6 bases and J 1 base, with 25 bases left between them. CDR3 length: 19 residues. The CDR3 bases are TGTGCCAGCTCCGATAGCATGGACGGATCAGAAAGGGCCAAAAACATTCAGTACTTC. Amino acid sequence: CASSDSMDGSERAKNIQYF.

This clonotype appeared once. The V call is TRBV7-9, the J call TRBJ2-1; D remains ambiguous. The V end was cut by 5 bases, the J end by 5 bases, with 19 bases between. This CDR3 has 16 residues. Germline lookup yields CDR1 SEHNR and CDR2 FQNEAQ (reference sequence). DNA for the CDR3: TGTGCCAGCAGCCCAACCCGGCCGGGTGGCCACAATGAGCAGTTCTTC. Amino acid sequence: CASSPTRPGGHNEQFF.

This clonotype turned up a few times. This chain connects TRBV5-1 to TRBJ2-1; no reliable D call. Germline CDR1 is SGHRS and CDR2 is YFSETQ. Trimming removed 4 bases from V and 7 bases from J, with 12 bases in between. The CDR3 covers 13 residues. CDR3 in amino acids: CASSLTARNEQFF. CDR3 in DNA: TGCGCCAGCAGCCTAACTGCCCGTAATGAGCAGTTCTTC.

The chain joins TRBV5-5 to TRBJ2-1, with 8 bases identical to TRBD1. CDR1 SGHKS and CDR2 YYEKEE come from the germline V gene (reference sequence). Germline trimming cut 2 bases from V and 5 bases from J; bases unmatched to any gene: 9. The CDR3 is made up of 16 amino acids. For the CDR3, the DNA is TGTGCCAGCAGCTTTGGGACCCAGGGGGCAAACAATGAGCAGTTCTTC. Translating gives CASSFGTQGANNEQFF.

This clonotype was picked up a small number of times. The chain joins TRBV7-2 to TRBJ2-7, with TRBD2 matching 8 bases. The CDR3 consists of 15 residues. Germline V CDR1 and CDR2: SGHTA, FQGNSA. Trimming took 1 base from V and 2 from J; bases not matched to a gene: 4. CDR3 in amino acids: CASSLGVAGTYEQYF. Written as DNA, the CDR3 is TGTGCCAGCAGCTTAGGGGTAGCGGGAACCTACGAGCAGTACTTC.

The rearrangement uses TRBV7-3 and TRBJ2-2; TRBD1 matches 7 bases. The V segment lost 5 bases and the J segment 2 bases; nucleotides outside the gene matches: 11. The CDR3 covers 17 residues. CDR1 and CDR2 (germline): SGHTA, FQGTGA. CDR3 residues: CASSPIPGQFNTGELFF. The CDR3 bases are TGTGCCAGCAGCCCCATCCCGGGACAGTTTAACACCGGGGAGCTGTTTTTT. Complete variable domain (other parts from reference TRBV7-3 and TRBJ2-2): GAGVSQTPSNKVTEKGKYVELRCDPISGHTALYWYRQSLGQGPEFLIYFQGTGAADDSGLPNDRFFAVRPEGSVSTLKIQRTERGDSAVYLCASSPIPGQFNTGELFFGEGSRLTVL.

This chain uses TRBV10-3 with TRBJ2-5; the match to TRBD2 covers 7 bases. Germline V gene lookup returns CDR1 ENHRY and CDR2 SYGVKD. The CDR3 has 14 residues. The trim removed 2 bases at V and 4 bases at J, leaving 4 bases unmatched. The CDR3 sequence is CAISERAGVETQYF. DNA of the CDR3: TGTGCCATCAGTGAGAGGGCGGGAGTAGAGACCCAGTACTTC.

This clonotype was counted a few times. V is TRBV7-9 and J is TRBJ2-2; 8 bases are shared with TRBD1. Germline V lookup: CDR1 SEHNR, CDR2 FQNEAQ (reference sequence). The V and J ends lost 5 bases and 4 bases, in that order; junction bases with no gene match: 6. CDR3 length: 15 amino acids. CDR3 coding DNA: TGTGCCAGCAGCCCGACAGGGGCAGGCACCGGGGAGCTGTTTTTT. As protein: CASSPTGAGTGELFF.

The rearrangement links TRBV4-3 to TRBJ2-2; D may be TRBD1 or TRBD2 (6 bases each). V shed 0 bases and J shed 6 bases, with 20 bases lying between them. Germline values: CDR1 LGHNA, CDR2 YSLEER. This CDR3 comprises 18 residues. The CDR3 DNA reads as TGCGCCAGCAGCCAAGATCGGGAGACAGGAACCTTCGCCGGGGAGCTGTTTTTT. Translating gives CASSQDRETGTFAGELFF.

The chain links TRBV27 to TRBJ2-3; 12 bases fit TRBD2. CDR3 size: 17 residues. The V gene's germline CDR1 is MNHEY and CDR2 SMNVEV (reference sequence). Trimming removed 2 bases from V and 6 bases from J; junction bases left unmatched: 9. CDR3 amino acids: CASSLLLAGGQGDTQYF. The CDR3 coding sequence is TGTGCCAGCAGTTTACTGCTAGCGGGAGGGCAGGGTGATACGCAGTATTTT.